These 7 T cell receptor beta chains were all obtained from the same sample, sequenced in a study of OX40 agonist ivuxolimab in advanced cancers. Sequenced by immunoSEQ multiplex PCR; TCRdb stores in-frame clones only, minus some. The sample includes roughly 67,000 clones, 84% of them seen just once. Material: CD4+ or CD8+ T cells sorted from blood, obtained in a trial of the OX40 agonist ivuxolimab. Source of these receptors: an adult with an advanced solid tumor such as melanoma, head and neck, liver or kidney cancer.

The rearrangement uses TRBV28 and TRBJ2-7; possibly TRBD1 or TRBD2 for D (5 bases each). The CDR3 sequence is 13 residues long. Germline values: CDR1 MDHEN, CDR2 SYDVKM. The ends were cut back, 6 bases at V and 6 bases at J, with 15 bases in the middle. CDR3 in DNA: TGTGCCAGCAGGAGCTCGGGACGCCCCGAGCAGTACTTC. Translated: CASRSSGRPEQYF.

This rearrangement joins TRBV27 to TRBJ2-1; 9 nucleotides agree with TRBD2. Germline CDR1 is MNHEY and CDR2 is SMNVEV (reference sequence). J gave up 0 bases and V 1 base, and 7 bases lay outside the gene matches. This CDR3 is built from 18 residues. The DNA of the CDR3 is TGTGCCAGCAGTTTATTTGGTAGCGGGAGTGACTCCTACAATGAGCAGTTCTTC. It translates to CASSLFGSGSDSYNEQFF.

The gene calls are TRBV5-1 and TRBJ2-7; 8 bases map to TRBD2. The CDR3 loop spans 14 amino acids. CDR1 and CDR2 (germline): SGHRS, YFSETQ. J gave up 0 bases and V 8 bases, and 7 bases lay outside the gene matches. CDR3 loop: CASSTSGDSYEQYF. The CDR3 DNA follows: TGCGCCAGTTCAACTAGCGGTGACTCCTACGAGCAGTACTTC.

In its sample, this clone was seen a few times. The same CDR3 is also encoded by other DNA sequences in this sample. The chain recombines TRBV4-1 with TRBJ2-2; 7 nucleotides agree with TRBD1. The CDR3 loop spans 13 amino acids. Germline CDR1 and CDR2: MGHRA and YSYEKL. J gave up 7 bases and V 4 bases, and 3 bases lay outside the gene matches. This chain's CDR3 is CASSPQGDGELFF. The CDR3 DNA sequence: TGCGCCAGCAGCCCCCAGGGGGACGGGGAGCTGTTTTTT.

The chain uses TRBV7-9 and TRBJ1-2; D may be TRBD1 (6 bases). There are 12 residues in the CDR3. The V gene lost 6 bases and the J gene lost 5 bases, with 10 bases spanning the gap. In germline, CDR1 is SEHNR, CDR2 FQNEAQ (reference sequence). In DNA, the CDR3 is TGTGCCAGCAGGGACACAGGGTATGGCTACACCTTC. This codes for CASRDTGYGYTF.

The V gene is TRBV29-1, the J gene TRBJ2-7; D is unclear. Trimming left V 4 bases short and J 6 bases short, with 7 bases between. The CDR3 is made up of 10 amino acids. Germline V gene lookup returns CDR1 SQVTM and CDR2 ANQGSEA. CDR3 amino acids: CSVGSTEQYF. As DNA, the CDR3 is TGCAGCGTTGGGAGTACCGAGCAGTACTTC.

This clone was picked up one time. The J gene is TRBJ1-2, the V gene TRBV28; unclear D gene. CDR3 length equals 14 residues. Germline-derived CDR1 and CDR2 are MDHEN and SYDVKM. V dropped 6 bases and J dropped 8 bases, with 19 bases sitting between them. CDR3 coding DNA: TGTGCCAGCAGCCGCCCCTCGTTCTTGGGGGGCTACACCTTC. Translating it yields CASSRPSFLGGYTF.